The TCR beta chain under discussion was sequenced for a study of regulatory T cells in long-lasting Graves disease. Study-wide points: Patients whose Graves' disease persisted exhibited lower TCR diversity than those newly diagnosed.

The CDR3 totals 12 residues. Trimming left V 6 bases short and J 6 bases short, with 15 bases between. Germline V gene data show CDR1 as DFQATT and CDR2 as SNEGSKA (reference sequence). CDR3 regions were amplified by Arm-PCR using iRepertoire HTBI primers to build TCR beta libraries. Using its own MiXCR run on the multiplex PCR reads, TCRdb lists one record per CDR3 protein. Among approximately 490,000 distinct CDR3 sequences listed, about 16% were seen once. This clonotype appeared a few times. Its antigen is as yet unknown. Indicated time point: newly diagnosed GD, antithyroid drugs for less than 3 months. Making the TCR library involved RNA that had been extracted from PBMCs. Criteria from the American Thyroid Association guidelines were applied to diagnose Graves' disease. The same specimen was also included in a second study, on T cells in Graves' hyperthyroidism and ophthalmopathy. That work adds: Criteria for exclusion of patients were uncontrolled infection, other autoimmune disease, pregnancy or lactation.

The sequence was collected from a man between 40 and 49 years old with Graves disease. The chain combines TRBV20-1 with TRBJ2-7; a possible D gene is TRBD1 (6 bases). The sample here was peripheral blood mononuclear cells (PBMCs), taken at new diagnosis, from a patient treated with antithyroid drugs. CDR3 sequence (DNA): TGCAGTGCGAACCGACAGGATGCCGAGCAGTACTTC. Protein: CSANRQDAEQYF.